The 28 T cell receptor beta chains given below trace back to one sample, sequenced in a study of blood T cells in healthy people across ages. A sample-barcoded 5' primer and a J-beta primer mix were used in a second PCR of roughly 6 to 11 cycles. TCRdb processed the 5' RACE reads anew with MiXCR; each CDR3 protein has one entry. The data show some 900,000 distinct CDR3 sequences, 40% to 60% seen once. Sequencing used blood. These receptors were collected from a man under 40 in good health.

This clonotype has at least ten counts. The CDR3 protein is CSVAPGLAVNNEQFF. For the CDR3, the DNA is TGCAGCGTGGCACCGGGACTAGCGGTGAACAATGAGCAGTTCTTC. The chain has TRBV29-1 and TRBJ2-1, with 11 bases fitting TRBD2. The CDR3 sequence is 15 residues long. Germline-derived CDR1 and CDR2 are SQVTM and ANQGSEA. The J segment lost 5 bases and the V segment lost 6 bases, leaving 9 bases of the junction unmatched.

This clonotype came up a few times. V and J are TRBV27 and TRBJ2-1; 11 bases fit TRBD2. From germline, CDR1 is MNHEY and CDR2 SMNVEV (reference sequence). The V gene end was trimmed by 6 bases and the J gene end by 1 base; junction bases not matched to a gene: 11. This CDR3 is built from 18 residues. As DNA, the CDR3 is TGTGCCAGCAGGATTCTAGCGGGGGGACCCCTTTCCTACAATGAGCAGTTCTTC. This gives the protein CASRILAGGPLSYNEQFF.

This clonotype was observed a few times. At one of its ends the junction is not consistent with the germline gene, which may arise from a read error. This sequence joins TRBV20-1 and TRBJ2-7, with 7 bases matching TRBD1. The CDR3 extends over 12 amino acids. CDR1 and CDR2 (germline): DFQATT, SNEGSKA (reference sequence). CDR3 nucleotides: TGCAGCGCTACAACAGGGGCCTACGAGCAGTACTTC. This translates into CSATTGAYEQYF.

Worth noting for this clonotype: A much larger clone is a single base away; this may be a read error. This chain joins TRBV10-3 and TRBJ2-1, with D unresolved. V dropped 0 bases and J dropped 6 bases, with 6 bases sitting between them. This CDR3 region has 13 residues. Looked up from germline, CDR1 is ENHRY and CDR2 is SYGVKD. CDR3 sequence (DNA): TGTGCCATCAGTGAGTCGGAGCGCAATGAGCAGTTCTTC. Its protein product is CAISESERNEQFF.

This clonotype was recorded a few times. The DNA for the CDR3 is TGCAGTGCTAGAGATCCTCAGGCAGATACGCAGTATTTT. It yields the protein CSARDPQADTQYF. This rearrangement joins TRBV20-1 to TRBJ2-3; D not certain. V was clipped by 0 bases and J by 4 bases, with 8 bases between them. The germline V gene has CDR1 DFQATT and CDR2 SNEGSKA (reference sequence). The CDR3 runs 13 residues.

This chain joins TRBV24-1 and TRBJ2-7; 9 bases align to TRBD2. The germline V gene encodes CDR1 KGHDR and CDR2 SFDVKD. CDR3 length: 14 amino acids. The J segment lost 4 bases and the V segment lost 2 bases, leaving 2 bases of the junction unmatched. As DNA, the CDR3 is TGTGCCACCAGTGATTCTAGCGGGGTATACGAGCAGTACTTC. Protein: CATSDSSGVYEQYF.

This clonotype was counted between two and nine times. The rearrangement joins TRBV12-3 or TRBV12-4 to TRBJ2-4; D possibly uses TRBD1 or TRBD2 (6 bases each). The V and J ends lost 7 bases and 0 bases respectively, with 13 bases between them. The CDR3 has 15 residues. The CDR3, as DNA: TGTGCCAGCAATAGGGGGGCGATAGCCAAAAACATTCAGTACTTC. It encodes CASNRGAIAKNIQYF.

A few counts support this clonotype. The chain recombines TRBV13 with TRBJ2-1, with 8 bases lining up with TRBD2. The germline V gene has CDR1 PRHDT and CDR2 FYEKMQ (reference sequence). Losses at the gene ends were 3 bases for V and 6 bases for J; bases not matched to a gene: 4. The CDR3 spans 14 residues. The CDR3 sequence is CASSFQAGANEQFF. CDR3 DNA: TGTGCCAGCAGCTTCCAAGCGGGGGCCAATGAGCAGTTCTTC.

As regards this clonotype: At one boundary the junction diverges from the germline segment, which might be a read error. V and J are TRBV4-2 and TRBJ2-7; 9 nucleotides match TRBD2. Germline V gene lookup returns CDR1 LGHNA and CDR2 YNFKEQ. This CDR3 has 14 amino acids. CDR3 loop: CTSRNSGGPYEQYF. The DNA of the CDR3 is TGTACCAGCAGAAATAGCGGGGGCCCCTACGAGCAGTACTTC.

The chain uses TRBV7-9 and TRBJ2-5; 9 bases align to TRBD1. The CDR3 runs to 15 residues. Trimming removed 6 bases from V and 2 bases from J; junction bases left unmatched: 7. The germline CDR1 and CDR2 sequences are SEHNR and FQNEAQ (reference sequence). As DNA, the CDR3 is TGTGCCAGCAGTCAAGGACAGGGGATACAAGAGACCCAGTACTTC. Protein: CASSQGQGIQETQYF.

The chain couples TRBV7-2 to TRBJ1-5; 12 bases line up with TRBD1. Germline V gene lookup returns CDR1 SGHTA and CDR2 FQGNSA. The CDR3 is 16 residues long. V gave up 5 bases and J gave up 9 bases; unmatched junction bases: 11. In DNA, the CDR3 is TGTGCCAGCAGCCACCAGGGACAGGGGGCATTGTGGCCCCAGCATTTT. This codes for CASSHQGQGALWPQHF.

This sequence joins TRBV6-1 and TRBJ2-3; D remains unclear. Trimming pared 4 bases from V and 2 bases from J, leaving 19 bases between. This CDR3 is built from 17 residues. CDR1 MNHNS and CDR2 SASEGT come from the germline V gene. The CDR3 loop is CASSATSIAGATDTQYF. CDR3 DNA sequence: TGTGCCAGCAGTGCCACATCAATAGCCGGTGCCACAGATACGCAGTATTTT.

In this sample, this clonotype turned up a few times. The chain carries TRBV5-1 and TRBJ2-7, with D perhaps given as TRBD1 or TRBD2 (5 bases each). CDR3 length: 13 amino acids. Trimming cost V 9 bases and J 4 bases, with 17 bases left between them. Germline V gene lookup returns CDR1 SGHRS and CDR2 YFSETQ. Written as DNA, the CDR3 is TGCGCCACCAGGGAGTCGGGCCAATACGAGCAGTACTTC. Translation: CATRESGQYEQYF.

This clonotype was counted only a few times. A much larger clone is a single base away; this may be a read error. This chain joins TRBV27 and TRBJ2-7; a possible D gene is TRBD1 (6 bases). Germline V gene lookup returns CDR1 MNHEY and CDR2 SMNVEV (reference sequence). This CDR3 spans 16 amino acids. Trimming left V 8 bases short and J 7 bases short, with 27 bases between. This CDR3 reads CASPALDLQGNNEQYF. DNA of the CDR3: TGTGCCAGCCCAGCCCTCGATTTACAGGGTAACAATGAGCAGTACTTC.

V gene TRBV6-2 or TRBV6-3 combines with J gene TRBJ2-7, with D tentatively TRBD2 (5 bases). Germline CDR1 reads MNHEY; CDR2 reads SVGEGT. The CDR3 spans 15 residues. V lost 3 bases to trimming and J lost 5 bases, with 17 bases between them. CDR3 DNA: TGTGCCAGCAGTTATCGGACGGGGTCTGGGGACGAGCAGTACTTC. It codes for CASSYRTGSGDEQYF.

About this clonotype: The germline gene is not matched at one end of the junction; a read error may be the cause. The J gene is TRBJ2-7, the V gene TRBV4-2; D is possibly TRBD1 (6 bases). Germline CDR1 is LGHNA and CDR2 is YNFKEQ. The CDR3 spans 15 residues. The CDR3 region is CASGQPRDKSYEQYF. Written as DNA, the CDR3 is TGTGCCAGCGGCCAACCGAGGGACAAGTCCTACGAGCAGTACTTC.

The V gene is TRBV7-9, the J gene TRBJ2-1; D is possibly TRBD1 (6 bases). With 6 bases removed from V and 1 base from J, the gap between germline ends came to 19 bases. Germline V gene lookup returns CDR1 SEHNR and CDR2 FQNEAQ (reference sequence). The CDR3 runs to 17 residues. CDR3 amino acids: CASSSSPGTTSYNEQFF. The CDR3 DNA follows: TGTGCCAGCAGTTCCTCCCCCGGGACAACATCCTACAATGAGCAGTTCTTC. The whole variable domain, filled in from reference TRBV7-9 and TRBJ2-1, reads DTGVSQNPRHKITKRGQNVTFRCDPISEHNRLYWYRQTLGQGPEFLTYFQNEAQLEKSRLLSDRFSAERPKGSFSTLEIQRTEQGDSAMYLCASSSSPGTTSYNEQFFGPGTRLTVL.

The chain recombines TRBV7-9 with TRBJ2-3; a weak D match, TRBD1 (5 bases). V lost 1 base to trimming and J lost 5 bases, with 10 bases between them. Germline CDR1 reads SEHNR; CDR2 reads FQNEAQ (reference sequence). The CDR3 is 14 amino acids. The CDR3 spells CASSLGGSKDTQYF. CDR3 bases: TGTGCCAGCAGCTTAGGGGGCAGTAAAGATACGCAGTATTTT.

About this clonotype: Its ends do not fully match the called genes, so a read error is possible. This chain joins TRBV7-8 and TRBJ1-6; D possibly corresponds to TRBD1 (5 bases). The CDR3 is 15 residues long. Germline loops: CDR1 SGHVS, CDR2 FQNEAQ. The CDR3 DNA reads TGTGCCAGCACCTTAGTGGGGGAAGATAATTCACCCCTCCACTTT. Translating it yields CASTLVGEDNSPLHF.

This rearrangement joins TRBV6-6 to TRBJ1-4; 9 positions agree with TRBD1. The trim removed 6 bases at V and 5 bases at J, leaving 7 bases unmatched. The CDR3 contains 15 residues. Looked up from germline, CDR1 is MNHNY and CDR2 is SVGAGI (reference sequence). CDR3 loop: CASRNDRGGNEKLFF. As DNA, the CDR3 is TGTGCCAGCAGGAACGACAGGGGGGGCAATGAAAAACTGTTTTTT.

The gene calls are TRBV15 and TRBJ2-7, with 9 bases fitting TRBD2. The germline CDR1 and CDR2 sequences are LNHNV and YYDKDF (reference sequence). J gave up 0 bases and V 0 bases, and 6 bases lay outside the gene matches. The CDR3 is made up of 17 amino acids. The CDR3 protein is CATSRDGSGGFSYEQYF. The CDR3 DNA reads as TGTGCCACCAGCAGAGATGGTAGCGGGGGTTTCTCCTACGAGCAGTACTTC.

The rearrangement uses TRBV28 and TRBJ2-7; tentative D call: TRBD2 (7 bases). This CDR3 is 16 amino acids long. Trimming removed 6 bases at V and 2 bases at J, with 20 bases between. Germline CDR1 MDHEN, CDR2 SYDVKM. CDR3 nucleotides: TGTGCCAGCAGGCTAGGGGGGGGCGGTGGCCCCTACGAGCAGTACTTC. Translated, it gives CASRLGGGGGPYEQYF.

The genes are TRBV18 and TRBJ1-5; 8 nucleotides line up with TRBD1. CDR3 length: 16 residues. Trimming cost V 2 bases and J 6 bases; bases outside gene matches: 9. Germline CDR1 is KGHSH and CDR2 is LQKENI. CDR3 sequence reads: CASSPDARGLIQPQHF. CDR3 DNA sequence: TGTGCCAGCTCACCAGATGCCAGGGGGCTTATTCAGCCCCAGCATTTT.

The V gene is TRBV5-1, the J gene TRBJ1-2; D is possibly TRBD1 (5 bases). Trimming pared 4 bases from V and 4 bases from J, leaving 14 bases between. The germline CDR1 and CDR2 sequences are SGHRS and YFSETQ. This CDR3 comprises 14 residues. The CDR3 spells CASSPDSGTYGYTF. Written as DNA, the CDR3 is TGCGCCAGCAGCCCAGATTCCGGGACCTATGGCTACACCTTC.

This sequence joins TRBV20-1 and TRBJ2-1, with 13 bases lining up with TRBD2. V lost 0 bases and J lost 10; bases outside the gene matches: 3. This CDR3 contains 14 residues. In germline, CDR1 is DFQATT, CDR2 SNEGSKA (reference sequence). The CDR3 bases are TGCAGTGCTAGAGAGATGGGACTAGCGGGGGAGCAGTTCTTC. Its protein product is CSAREMGLAGEQFF.

This clonotype was detected ten times or more. The J gene is TRBJ2-4, the V gene TRBV7-9; 7 bases are a match to TRBD1. The CDR3 has 12 amino acids. J gave up 14 bases and V 5 bases, and 9 bases lay outside the gene matches. Germline V gene lookup returns CDR1 SEHNR and CDR2 FQNEAQ (reference sequence). The CDR3 is CASSPRQGSEYF. DNA for the CDR3: TGTGCCAGCAGCCCCCGACAGGGATCTGAGTACTTC.

This clonotype was seen repeatedly, ten times or more. The chain has TRBV29-1 and TRBJ2-5; no definite D call. Germline V gene sequence: CDR1 SQVTM, CDR2 ANQGSEA. V was shortened by 2 bases and J by 4 bases, with 8 bases between the two germline ends. This CDR3 spans 12 amino acids. The CDR3 DNA is TGCAGCGTTGAAATTAGCATAGAGACCCAGTACTTC. Translation: CSVEISIETQYF.

The V call is TRBV4-1, the J call TRBJ2-5; tentative D call: TRBD2 (6 bases). Per germline, CDR1 MGHRA and CDR2 YSYEKL. The V gene lost 1 base and the J gene lost 11 bases, with 8 bases spanning the gap. This CDR3 spans 11 amino acids. CDR3 DNA sequence: TGCGCCAGCAGCCAAGGGACTAAGCAGTACTTC. As protein: CASSQGTKQYF.